This TCR beta chain originates from a study of neurological immune-mediated disorders. Every sequencing run generated over 160 million TCR-beta sequences from 15-18 subjects. TCRdb recomputed calls from the 5' RACE reads with MiXCR, one row per CDR3 protein. Found here are roughly 98,000 distinct CDR3 sequences, about 12% of them singletons; the top ten hold roughly 5%. This clonotype was seen a few times. Indicated time point: longitudinal time-point 2. Germline CDR1 reads SGDLS; CDR2 reads YYNGEE. The CDR3 runs 15 residues. Trimming took 6 bases from V and 3 from J; bases not matched to a gene: 10. The specimen was PBMCs. This chain links TRBV9 with TRBJ2-7, with TRBD1 identical over 9 bases. This clonotype was sampled from a female donor with HTLV-1-associated myelopathy (HAM/TSP). The CDR3 here is CASTPSGQGDYEQYF. CDR3 nucleotide sequence: TGTGCCAGCACCCCCTCGGGACAGGGAGACTACGAGCAGTACTTC. Based on the CDR3 plus reference TRBV9 and TRBJ2-7, the full variable domain is DSGVTQTPKHLITATGQRVTLRCSPRSGDLSVYWYQQSLDQGLQFLIQYYNGEERAKGNILERFSAQQFPDLHSELNLSSLELGDSALYFCASTPSGQGDYEQYFGPGTRLTVT.